This T cell receptor beta chain stems from a study of PD-1 blockade in classical Hodgkin lymphoma. As for this clone: Its antigen remains unidentified.

The study, taken as a whole, reports: Reported baseline diversity: healthy donors highest, relapsed/refractory patients lowest. Some patients began nivolumab under 1 year after ASCT. These patients were excluded from later analyses. Similar baseline diversity was found in complete responders and newly diagnosed patients.

The CDR3 is made up of 12 amino acids. The V and J ends lost 0 bases and 8 bases respectively, with 4 bases between them. CDR1 and CDR2 from the germline V gene are LNHNV and YYDKDF (reference sequence). All patients relapsed after autologous stem cell transplantation, and brentuximab vedotin exposure varied. Sequencing used immunoSEQ multiplex PCR; TCRdb keeps in-frame clones, though not all of them. The table shows over 60,000 clones, with about 64% occurring only once. The receptor was derived from a human donor with classical Hodgkin lymphoma. Sequencing used peripheral blood mononuclear cells (PBMCs), obtained before the second cycle of nivolumab. The rearrangement joins TRBV15 to TRBJ1-4, with D uncertain. The CDR3 sequence: CATSREGEKLFF. In DNA form, the CDR3 reads TGTGCCACCAGCAGAGAAGGGGAAAAACTGTTTTTT. The variable domain in full, with the rest retrieved from reference TRBV15 and TRBJ1-4, is DAMVIQNPRYQVTQFGKPVTLSCSQTLNHNVMYWYQQKSSQAPKLLFHYYDKDFNNEADTPDNFQSRRPNTSFCFLDIRSPGLGDTAMYLCATSREGEKLFFGSGTQLSVL.